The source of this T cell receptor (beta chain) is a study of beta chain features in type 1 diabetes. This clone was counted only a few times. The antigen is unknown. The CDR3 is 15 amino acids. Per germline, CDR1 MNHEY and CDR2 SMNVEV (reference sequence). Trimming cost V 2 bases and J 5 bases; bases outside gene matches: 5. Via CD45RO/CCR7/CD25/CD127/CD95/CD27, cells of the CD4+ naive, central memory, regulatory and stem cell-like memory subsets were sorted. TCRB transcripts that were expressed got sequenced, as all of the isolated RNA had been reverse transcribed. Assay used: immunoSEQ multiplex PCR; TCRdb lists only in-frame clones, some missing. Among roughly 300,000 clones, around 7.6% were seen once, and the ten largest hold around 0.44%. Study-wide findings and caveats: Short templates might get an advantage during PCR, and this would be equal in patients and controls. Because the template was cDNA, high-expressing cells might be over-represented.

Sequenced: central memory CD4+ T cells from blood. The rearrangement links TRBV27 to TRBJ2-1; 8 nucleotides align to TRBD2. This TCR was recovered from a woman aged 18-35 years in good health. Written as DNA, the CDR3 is TGTGCCAGCAGTTTAGAGCGGGGGCGGAACAATGAGCAGTTCTTC. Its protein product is CASSLERGRNNEQFF.